The 7 T cell receptor beta chains below all came from one sample that was sequenced in a study of post-analysis software for immune sequencing data. Overall study results and limits: TRBV5-6, TRBV5-1 and TRBV20-1 belonged to a set of roughly 5 TRBV segments that were more frequent in patients than controls.

Each TCR beta cDNA library carried unique molecular identifiers. TCRdb reprocessed the PCR reads with MiXCR, giving one entry per CDR3 protein. The top ten clones hold roughly 0.57% of a sample with hundreds of thousands of distinct CDR3 sequences, about 32% of them seen once. No cognate antigen is known for these TCRs. Sequenced: blood. These TCRs come from a girl between 10 and 17 years old with multiple sclerosis.

This clonotype was picked up one time. A much larger clone differs by one base, so this may be a read error. This sequence joins TRBV29-1 and TRBJ2-5; no definite D call. V was shortened by 7 bases and J by 12 bases, with 18 bases between the two germline ends. Germline V gene lookup returns CDR1 SQVTM and CDR2 ANQGSEA. This CDR3 has 11 amino acids. The CDR3 nucleotides read TGCAGCGGCGGCCTAGGGAACGAGAAGTACTTC. As protein: CSGGLGNEKYF.

The chain joins TRBV7-2 to TRBJ1-1; 12 bases are a match to TRBD1. The length of the CDR3 is 15 residues. Germline trimming cut 5 bases from V and 5 bases from J; bases unmatched to any gene: 6. In germline, CDR1 is SGHTA, CDR2 FQGNSA. CDR3 sequence: CASSQMGQGATEAFF. CDR3 DNA: TGTGCCAGCAGCCAAATGGGACAGGGGGCGACTGAAGCTTTCTTT.

The genes are TRBV24-1 and TRBJ2-7; TRBD1 aligns across 9 bases. The germline gives CDR1 KGHDR, CDR2 SFDVKD. J gave up 4 bases and V 9 bases, and 12 bases lay outside the gene matches. The CDR3 sequence is 15 residues long. The CDR3 DNA is TGTGCCACCCCGAGGGACAGGGCCGAGGGTTACGAGCAGTACTTC. Its protein product is CATPRDRAEGYEQYF.

The chain recombines TRBV6-1 with TRBJ2-1; 7 bases are a match to TRBD1. Germline CDR1 reads MNHNS; CDR2 reads SASEGT. V was pared by 6 bases and J by 8 bases, with 7 bases of the junction left unmatched. CDR3 size: 13 residues. Written as DNA, the CDR3 is TGTGCCAGCAGGGACAGGCCCCTGGATGAGCAGTTCTTC. Its translation is CASRDRPLDEQFF.

The gene calls are TRBV20-1 and TRBJ1-1, with D maybe TRBD1 (5 bases). The germline V gene encodes CDR1 DFQATT and CDR2 SNEGSKA (reference sequence). The V end was cut by 1 base, the J end by 5 bases, with 14 bases between. CDR3 size: 14 residues. The CDR3 loop is CSARVPAWGTEAFF. The CDR3 region has the DNA TGCAGTGCTAGAGTCCCTGCCTGGGGGACTGAAGCTTTCTTT.

This chain connects TRBV11-2 to TRBJ2-7, with D perhaps matching TRBD1 (6 bases). The CDR3 covers 14 residues. CDR1 and CDR2 from the germline V gene are SGHAT and FQNNGV. V lost 0 bases, J lost 2 bases, and 8 bases lay in between. The CDR3 here is CASSLDRTAYEQYF. In DNA form, the CDR3 reads TGTGCCAGCAGCTTAGATAGGACAGCCTACGAGCAGTACTTC.

In its sample, this clonotype was seen a few times. The gene calls are TRBV14 and TRBJ2-7; tentatively, D is TRBD1 (5 bases). CDR3 length: 16 amino acids. V gave up 1 base and J gave up 1 base, with 14 bases separating them. Germline V gene lookup returns CDR1 SGHDN and CDR2 FVKESK. The CDR3 region is CASSQVGAAVSYEQYF. CDR3 DNA: TGTGCCAGCAGCCAAGTAGGGGCGGCGGTTTCCTACGAGCAGTACTTC.